Following are 8 T cell receptor beta chains from one sample sequenced in a study of blood T cell repertoires in COVID-19. The table came from immunoSEQ multiplex PCR; TCRdb's copy has only in-frame clones and leaves some out. The sample has a few hundred thousand clones, 85% seen once. Sequencing was carried out using peripheral blood. The source of these receptors is a woman aged 18-29 years with acute or convalescent COVID-19.

The chain uses TRBV24-1 and TRBJ1-3, with D perhaps TRBD1 (5 bases). The V and J ends lost 9 bases and 2 bases respectively, with 10 bases between them. The germline CDR1 and CDR2 sequences are KGHDR and SFDVKD. This CDR3 spans 13 amino acids. The CDR3 sequence is CATGGIPGNTIYF. The CDR3 coding sequence is TGTGCCACCGGGGGGATTCCTGGAAACACCATATATTTT.

J is TRBJ2-4 and V is TRBV6-5, with 12 bases matching TRBD1. CDR3 length equals 15 residues. Germline-derived CDR1 and CDR2 are MNHEY and SVGAGI. V lost 5 bases to trimming and J lost 11 bases; unmatched junction nucleotides: 10. This CDR3 reads CASSTGTGGDQFQYF. CDR3 DNA: TGTGCCAGCAGTACGGGGACAGGGGGCGATCAATTTCAGTACTTC.

CDR3 bases: TGTGCCAGCAGCGTATTTTTGAGACAACACACAGATACGCAGTATTTT. This codes for CASSVFLRQHTDTQYF. This rearrangement joins TRBV9 to TRBJ2-3; D is undetermined. This CDR3 contains 16 residues. V lost 1 base, J lost 2 bases, and 14 bases lay in between. Germline V gene data show CDR1 as SGDLS and CDR2 as YYNGEE.

V is TRBV5-1 and J is TRBJ2-5; 12 bases fit TRBD2. V dropped 0 bases and J dropped 4; count of bases not matched to a gene: 1. Germline lookup yields CDR1 SGHRS and CDR2 YFSETQ. The CDR3 is 15 amino acids. This chain's CDR3 is CASSLATSGRETQYF. DNA of the CDR3: TGCGCCAGCAGCTTGGCGACTAGCGGGAGAGAGACCCAGTACTTC.

The chain joins TRBV29-1 to TRBJ1-2; D may be TRBD1 (5 bases). The CDR3 loop spans 13 amino acids. V was trimmed by 7 bases and J by 2 bases, leaving 14 bases between them. CDR1 and CDR2 (germline): SQVTM, ANQGSEA. Written as DNA, the CDR3 is TGCAGCGCTTTACAGACAGCGAACTATGGCTACACCTTC. Protein product: CSALQTANYGYTF.

The V and J genes are TRBV6-5 and TRBJ1-2; 9 bases map to TRBD1. V trimming: 2 bases; J trimming: 8 bases; junction bases outside the gene matches: 3. This CDR3 spans 13 amino acids. In germline, CDR1 is MNHEY, CDR2 SVGAGI. CDR3 sequence (DNA): TGTGCCAGCAGTTACGGGACAGGGCGAGGCTACACCTTC. Translated, it gives CASSYGTGRGYTF.

The chain employs TRBV6-5 and TRBJ1-2; 7 nucleotides align to TRBD1. The CDR3 length is 12 residues. Germline V gives CDR1 MNHEY, CDR2 SVGAGI. Germline trimming cut 7 bases from V and 6 bases from J; bases unmatched to any gene: 5. The CDR3 here is CASTRTGNGYTF. The CDR3 DNA reads TGTGCCAGCACCCGGACAGGAAATGGCTACACCTTC.

The V and J genes are TRBV3-1 (or the pseudogene TRBV3-2) and TRBJ2-7, with 9 bases lining up with TRBD1. The V gene's germline CDR1 is LGHDT and CDR2 YNNKEL (reference sequence). V trimming: 2 bases; J trimming: 2 bases; junction bases outside the gene matches: 10. CDR3 length: 17 residues. CDR3 sequence: CASSQQPGTGIPYEQYF. The CDR3 DNA is TGTGCCAGCAGCCAACAACCCGGGACAGGGATTCCCTACGAGCAGTACTTC.